This T cell receptor (beta chain) was recovered during a study of cytomegalovirus exposure and HLA in healthy donors. Overall study findings and caveats: Cytomegalovirus association was listed for approximately 160 TCR beta chains. Reportedly, HLA-A and HLA-B alleles of most subjects were accurately predicted from TCR beta.

In regard to this clone: Its specificity is unknown.

PCR primers comprised 60 Vbeta and 13 Jbeta primers. TCRdb keeps only in-frame clones here, not all; method: immunoSEQ multiplex PCR. In all, the sample yields approximately 93,000 clones. This CDR3 contains 14 residues. V lost 4 bases, J lost 4 bases, and 13 bases lay in between. CDR1 is MNHEY and CDR2 is SVGAGI in the germline V gene. The clonotype was recovered from a woman aged 30 to 39 in good health and CMV-seronegative. Sequencing was performed on PBMCs. V is TRBV6-5 and J is TRBJ1-1; maybe TRBD1 (5 bases). CDR3: CASSSWGDGTEAFF. As DNA, the CDR3 is TGTGCCAGCAGTTCTTGGGGGGATGGCACTGAAGCTTTCTTT.